The sequence of this T cell receptor (beta chain) was determined in a study of T-cell memory formation after mild COVID-19. Study summary: Clusters of TCRs were largely donor specific. Study observations and caveats: Clones contracting day 15 to 85 were balanced CD4/CD8; later expanders leaned CD4+.

Each CDR3 protein gets one entry after TCRdb re-called the 5' RACE reads with MiXCR. The sample has about 140,000 distinct CDR3 sequences; 13% to 15% are singletons. This clonotype was counted between two and nine times. The antigen remains unidentified. This receptor was identified in an adult woman who had mild COVID-19 (a few samples of this study predate the infection). Cell type and time point are not known. Specimen: PBMCs or a T cell subset sorted from them (not recorded which).

CDR3: CSAPPLVDHEQFF. The CDR3 DNA reads TGCAGTGCACCCCCCCTGGTCGACCATGAGCAGTTCTTC. The rearrangement joins TRBV20-1 to TRBJ2-1; D is undetermined. This CDR3 has 13 residues. CDR1 is DFQATT, CDR2 SNEGSKA, per germline (reference sequence). V was clipped by 6 bases and J by 8 bases, with 17 bases between them.